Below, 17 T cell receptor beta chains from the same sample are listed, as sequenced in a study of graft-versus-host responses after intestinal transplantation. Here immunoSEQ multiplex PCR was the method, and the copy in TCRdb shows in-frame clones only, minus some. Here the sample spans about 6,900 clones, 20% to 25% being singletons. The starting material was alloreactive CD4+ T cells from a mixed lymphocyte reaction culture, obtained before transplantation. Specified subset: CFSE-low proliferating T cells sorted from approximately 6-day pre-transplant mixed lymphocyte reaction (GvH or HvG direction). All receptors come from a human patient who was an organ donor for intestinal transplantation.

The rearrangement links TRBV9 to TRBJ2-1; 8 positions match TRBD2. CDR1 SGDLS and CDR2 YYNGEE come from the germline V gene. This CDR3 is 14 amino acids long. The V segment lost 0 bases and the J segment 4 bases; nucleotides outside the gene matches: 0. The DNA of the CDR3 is TGTGCCAGCAGCGTAGGCGGGAGGTACAATGAGCAGTTCTTC. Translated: CASSVGGRYNEQFF.

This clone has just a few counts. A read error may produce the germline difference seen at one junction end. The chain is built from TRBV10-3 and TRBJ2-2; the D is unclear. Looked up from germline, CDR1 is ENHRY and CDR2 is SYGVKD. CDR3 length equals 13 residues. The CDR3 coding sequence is TGTGCCAGCAGTTACTTATACACCGGGGAGCTGTTTTTT. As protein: CASSYLYTGELFF.

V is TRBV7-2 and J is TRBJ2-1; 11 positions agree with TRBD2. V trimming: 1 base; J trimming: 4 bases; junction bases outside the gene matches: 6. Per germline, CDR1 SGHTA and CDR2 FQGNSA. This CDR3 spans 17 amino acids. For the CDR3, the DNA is TGTGCCAGCAGCTTAGACCTTAGCGGGAGGGGGTACAATGAGCAGTTCTTC. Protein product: CASSLDLSGRGYNEQFF.

CDR3 sequence reads: CASSLAQLAAGELFF. CDR3 bases: TGTGCCAGCAGCTTAGCGCAACTAGCGGCCGGGGAGCTGTTTTTT. The V and J genes are TRBV11-3 and TRBJ2-2, with TRBD2 matching 8 bases. The CDR3 length is 15 residues. From germline, CDR1 is SGHNT and CDR2 YENEEA. Unmatched junction bases numbered 4, after V lost 1 base and J lost 6 bases.

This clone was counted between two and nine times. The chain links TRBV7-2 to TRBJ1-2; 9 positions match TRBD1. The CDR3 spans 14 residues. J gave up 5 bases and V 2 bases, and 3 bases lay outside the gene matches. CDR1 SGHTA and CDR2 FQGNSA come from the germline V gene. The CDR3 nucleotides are TGTGCCAGCAGCTTAACCGACAGGGGGTATGGCTACACCTTC. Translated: CASSLTDRGYGYTF.

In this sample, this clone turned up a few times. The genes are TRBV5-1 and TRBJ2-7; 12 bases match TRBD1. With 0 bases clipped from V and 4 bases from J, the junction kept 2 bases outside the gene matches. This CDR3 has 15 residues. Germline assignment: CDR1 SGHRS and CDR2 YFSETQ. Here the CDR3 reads CASSLGDRGRYEQYF. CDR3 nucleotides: TGCGCCAGCAGCTTGGGGGACAGGGGGCGGTACGAGCAGTACTTC.

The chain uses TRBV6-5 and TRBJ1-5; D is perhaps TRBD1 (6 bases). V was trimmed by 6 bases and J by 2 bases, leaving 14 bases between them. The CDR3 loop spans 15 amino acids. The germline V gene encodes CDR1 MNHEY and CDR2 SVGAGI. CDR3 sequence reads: CASRLDSQGNQPQHF. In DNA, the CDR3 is TGTGCCAGCAGACTGGACAGTCAAGGCAATCAGCCCCAGCATTTT.

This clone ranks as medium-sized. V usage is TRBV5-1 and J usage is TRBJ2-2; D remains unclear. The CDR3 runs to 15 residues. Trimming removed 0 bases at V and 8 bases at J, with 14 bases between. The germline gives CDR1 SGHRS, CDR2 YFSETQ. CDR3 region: CASSLAALVGGELFF. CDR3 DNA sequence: TGCGCCAGCAGCTTGGCCGCGCTAGTTGGAGGGGAGCTGTTTTTT. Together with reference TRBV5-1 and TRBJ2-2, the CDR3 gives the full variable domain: KAGVTQTPRYLIKTRGQQVTLSCSPISGHRSVSWYQQTPGQGLQFLFEYFSETQRNKGNFPGRFSGRQFSNSRSEMNVSTLELGDSALYLCASSLAALVGGELFFGEGSRLTVL.

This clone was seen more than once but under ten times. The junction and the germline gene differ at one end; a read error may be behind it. Written as DNA, the CDR3 is TGTGCCAGCAGCCTAGCGGGGGGCGGCAATCAGCCCCAGCATTTT. Protein product: CASSLAGGGNQPQHF. The chain is built from TRBV7-8 and TRBJ1-5; D possibly corresponds to TRBD1 (6 bases). The CDR3 extends over 15 amino acids. Germline-derived CDR1 and CDR2 are SGHVS and FQNEAQ. Together with reference TRBV7-8 and TRBJ1-5, the CDR3 gives the full variable domain: GAGVSQSPRYKVAKRGQDVALRCDPISGHVSLFWYQQALGQGPEFLTYFQNEAQLDKSGLPSDRFFAERPEGSVSTLKIQRTQQEDSAVYLCASSLAGGGNQPQHFGDGTRLSIL.

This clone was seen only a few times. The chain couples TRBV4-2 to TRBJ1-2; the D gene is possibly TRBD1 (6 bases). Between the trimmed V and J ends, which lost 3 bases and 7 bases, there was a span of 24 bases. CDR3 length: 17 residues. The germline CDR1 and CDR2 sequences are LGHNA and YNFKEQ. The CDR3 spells CASSHEAGLTGIGGYTF. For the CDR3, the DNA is TGTGCCAGCAGCCACGAAGCTGGGCTTACAGGGATAGGTGGCTACACCTTC.

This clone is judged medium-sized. CDR3 sequence reads: CATVGLAANTGELFF. The CDR3 DNA is TGTGCCACCGTTGGACTAGCGGCGAACACCGGGGAGCTGTTTTTT. The rearrangement joins TRBV10-3 to TRBJ2-2; 10 nucleotides line up with TRBD2. CDR3 length: 15 amino acids. Trimming took 10 bases from V and 0 from J; bases not matched to a gene: 5. Germline V CDR1 and CDR2: ENHRY, SYGVKD.

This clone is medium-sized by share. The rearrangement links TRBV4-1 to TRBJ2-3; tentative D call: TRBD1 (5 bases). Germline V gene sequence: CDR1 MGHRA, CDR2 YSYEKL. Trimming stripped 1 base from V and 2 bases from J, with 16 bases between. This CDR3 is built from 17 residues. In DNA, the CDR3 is TGCGCCAGCAGCCAAGTGGGGCTAGTTTCTTCCACAGATACGCAGTATTTT. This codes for CASSQVGLVSSTDTQYF.

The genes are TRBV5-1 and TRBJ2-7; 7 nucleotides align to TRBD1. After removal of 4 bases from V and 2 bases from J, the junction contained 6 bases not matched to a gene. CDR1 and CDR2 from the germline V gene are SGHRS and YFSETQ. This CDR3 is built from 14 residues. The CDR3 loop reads CASSPSDRPYEQYF. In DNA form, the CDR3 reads TGCGCCAGCAGCCCCTCGGACAGGCCCTACGAGCAGTACTTC. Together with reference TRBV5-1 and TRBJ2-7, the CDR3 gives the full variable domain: KAGVTQTPRYLIKTRGQQVTLSCSPISGHRSVSWYQQTPGQGLQFLFEYFSETQRNKGNFPGRFSGRQFSNSRSEMNVSTLELGDSALYLCASSPSDRPYEQYFGPGTRLTVT.

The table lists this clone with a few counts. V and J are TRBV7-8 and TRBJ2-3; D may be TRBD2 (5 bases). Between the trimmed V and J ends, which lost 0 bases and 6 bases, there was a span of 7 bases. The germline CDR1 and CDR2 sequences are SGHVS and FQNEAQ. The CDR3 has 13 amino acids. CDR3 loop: CASSLARVDTQYF. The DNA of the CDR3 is TGTGCCAGCAGCTTAGCGCGGGTGGATACGCAGTATTTT.

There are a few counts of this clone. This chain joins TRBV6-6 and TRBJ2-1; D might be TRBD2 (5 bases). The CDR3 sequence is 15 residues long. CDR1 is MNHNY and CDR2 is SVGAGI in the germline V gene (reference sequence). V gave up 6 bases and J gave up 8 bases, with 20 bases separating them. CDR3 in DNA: TGTGCCAGCAGGGCCCGACTATTAGGCCCCGATGAGCAGTTCTTC. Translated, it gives CASRARLLGPDEQFF.

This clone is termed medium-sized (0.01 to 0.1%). As DNA, the CDR3 is TGTGCCAGCAGCTTGGGAGCCGGGACAGAAAATTATGGCTACACCTTC. This sequence encodes CASSLGAGTENYGYTF. The chain uses TRBV5-4 and TRBJ1-2; 7 bases are shared with TRBD1. Germline V gene data show CDR1 as SGHNT and CDR2 as YYREEE (reference sequence). This CDR3 has 16 residues. J lost 5 bases, V lost 0 bases, and 10 bases had no gene match. The entire variable domain, with the rest obtained from reference TRBV5-4 and TRBJ1-2, is as follows: ETGVTQSPTHLIKTRGQQVTLRCSSQSGHNTVSWYQQALGQGPQFIFQYYREEENGRGNFPPRFSGLQFPNYSSELNVNALELDDSALYLCASSLGAGTENYGYTFGSGTRLTVV.

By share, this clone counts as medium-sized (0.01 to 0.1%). The CDR3 region has the DNA TGTGCCAGTAGTCCGCGGACTAGCGGGAGTCGAGAGACCCAGTACTTC. It codes for CASSPRTSGSRETQYF. The V and J genes are TRBV19 and TRBJ2-5; TRBD2 agrees at 13 bases. With V trimmed by 5 bases and J by 4 bases, 7 bases remained unmatched. Per the germline V gene, CDR1 is LNHDA and CDR2 is SQIVND (reference sequence). The CDR3 runs to 16 residues.